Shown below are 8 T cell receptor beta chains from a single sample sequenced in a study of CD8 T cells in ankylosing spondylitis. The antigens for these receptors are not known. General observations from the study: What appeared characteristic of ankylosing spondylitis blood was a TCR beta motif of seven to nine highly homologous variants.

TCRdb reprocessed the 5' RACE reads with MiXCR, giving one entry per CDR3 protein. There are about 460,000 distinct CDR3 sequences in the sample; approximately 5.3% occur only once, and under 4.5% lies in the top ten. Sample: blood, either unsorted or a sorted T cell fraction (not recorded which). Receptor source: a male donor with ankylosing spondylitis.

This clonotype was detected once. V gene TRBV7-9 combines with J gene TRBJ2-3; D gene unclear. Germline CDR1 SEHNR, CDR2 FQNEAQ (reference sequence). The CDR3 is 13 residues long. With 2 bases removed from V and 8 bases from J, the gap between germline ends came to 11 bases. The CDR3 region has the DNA TGTGCCAGCAGCTTACGCGGAAATGGTACGCAGTATTTT. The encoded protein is CASSLRGNGTQYF.

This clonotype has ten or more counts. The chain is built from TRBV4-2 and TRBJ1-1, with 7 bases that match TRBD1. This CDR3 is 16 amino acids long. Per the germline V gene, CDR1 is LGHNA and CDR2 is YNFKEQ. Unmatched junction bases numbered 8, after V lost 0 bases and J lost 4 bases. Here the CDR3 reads CASSQDYRGSSTEAFF. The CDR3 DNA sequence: TGTGCCAGCAGCCAAGATTACAGGGGTTCGTCCACTGAAGCTTTCTTT.

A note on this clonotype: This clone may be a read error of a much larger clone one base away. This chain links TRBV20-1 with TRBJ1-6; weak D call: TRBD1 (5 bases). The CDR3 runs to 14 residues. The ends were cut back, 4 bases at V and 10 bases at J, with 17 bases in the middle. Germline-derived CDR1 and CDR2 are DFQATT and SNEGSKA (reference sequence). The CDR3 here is CSAKDVGVGSPLHF. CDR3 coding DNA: TGCAGTGCTAAAGATGTAGGGGTAGGCTCACCCCTCCACTTT.

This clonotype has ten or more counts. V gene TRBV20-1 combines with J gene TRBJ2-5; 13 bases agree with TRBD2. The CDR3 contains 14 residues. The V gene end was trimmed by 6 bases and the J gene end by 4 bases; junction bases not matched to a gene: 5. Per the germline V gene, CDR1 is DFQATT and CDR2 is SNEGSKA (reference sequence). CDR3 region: CSARLAGGRETQYF. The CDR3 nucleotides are TGCAGTGCGAGACTAGCGGGAGGAAGAGAGACCCAGTACTTC.

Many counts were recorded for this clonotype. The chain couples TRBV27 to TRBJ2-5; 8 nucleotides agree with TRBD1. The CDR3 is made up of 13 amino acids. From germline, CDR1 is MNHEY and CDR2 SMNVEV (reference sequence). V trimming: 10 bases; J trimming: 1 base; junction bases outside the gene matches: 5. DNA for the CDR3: TGTGCCATCCCCGGACAGGGCCAAGAGACCCAGTACTTC. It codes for CAIPGQGQETQYF.

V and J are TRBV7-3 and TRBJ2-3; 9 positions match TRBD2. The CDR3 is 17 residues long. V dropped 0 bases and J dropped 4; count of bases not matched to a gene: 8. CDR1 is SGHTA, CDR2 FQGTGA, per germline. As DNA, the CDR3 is TGTGCCAGCAGCTTAACGCCAGGCGGGGGGGCCCCAGATACGCAGTATTTT. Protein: CASSLTPGGGAPDTQYF.

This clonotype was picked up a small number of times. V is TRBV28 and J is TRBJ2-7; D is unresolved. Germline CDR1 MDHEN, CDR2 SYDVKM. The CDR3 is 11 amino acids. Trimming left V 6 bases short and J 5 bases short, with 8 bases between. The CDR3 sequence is CASSGYDEQYF. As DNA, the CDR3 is TGTGCCAGCAGCGGATACGACGAGCAGTACTTC. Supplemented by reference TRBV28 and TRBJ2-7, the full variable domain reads DVKVTQSSRYLVKRTGEKVFLECVQDMDHENMFWYRQDPGLGLRLIYFSYDVKMKEKGDIPEGYSVSREKKERFSLILESASTNQTSMYLCASSGYDEQYFGPGTRLTVT.

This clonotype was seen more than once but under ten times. CDR3 loop: CASSPNQGLRTQYF. The DNA for the CDR3 is TGTGCCAGCTCACCAAATCAGGGCCTCAGGACCCAGTACTTC. This sequence joins TRBV18 and TRBJ2-5; the D gene is possibly TRBD1 (5 bases). Germline V gene sequence: CDR1 KGHSH, CDR2 LQKENI. Trimming removed 2 bases at V and 7 bases at J, with 14 bases between. The CDR3 runs to 14 residues.